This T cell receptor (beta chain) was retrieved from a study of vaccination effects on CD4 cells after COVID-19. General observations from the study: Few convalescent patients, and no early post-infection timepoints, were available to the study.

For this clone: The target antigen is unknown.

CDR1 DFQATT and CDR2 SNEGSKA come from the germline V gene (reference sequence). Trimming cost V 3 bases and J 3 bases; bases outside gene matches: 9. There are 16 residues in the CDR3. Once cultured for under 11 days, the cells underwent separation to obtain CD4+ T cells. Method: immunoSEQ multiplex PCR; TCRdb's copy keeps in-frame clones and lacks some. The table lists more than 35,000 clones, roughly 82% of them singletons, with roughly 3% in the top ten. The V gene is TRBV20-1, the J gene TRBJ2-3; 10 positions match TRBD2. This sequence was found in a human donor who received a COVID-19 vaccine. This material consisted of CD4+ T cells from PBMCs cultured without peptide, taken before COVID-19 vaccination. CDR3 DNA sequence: TGCAGTGCTAGTGGGTTAAGCGGGGGGGCTACAGATACGCAGTATTTT. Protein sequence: CSASGLSGGATDTQYF.